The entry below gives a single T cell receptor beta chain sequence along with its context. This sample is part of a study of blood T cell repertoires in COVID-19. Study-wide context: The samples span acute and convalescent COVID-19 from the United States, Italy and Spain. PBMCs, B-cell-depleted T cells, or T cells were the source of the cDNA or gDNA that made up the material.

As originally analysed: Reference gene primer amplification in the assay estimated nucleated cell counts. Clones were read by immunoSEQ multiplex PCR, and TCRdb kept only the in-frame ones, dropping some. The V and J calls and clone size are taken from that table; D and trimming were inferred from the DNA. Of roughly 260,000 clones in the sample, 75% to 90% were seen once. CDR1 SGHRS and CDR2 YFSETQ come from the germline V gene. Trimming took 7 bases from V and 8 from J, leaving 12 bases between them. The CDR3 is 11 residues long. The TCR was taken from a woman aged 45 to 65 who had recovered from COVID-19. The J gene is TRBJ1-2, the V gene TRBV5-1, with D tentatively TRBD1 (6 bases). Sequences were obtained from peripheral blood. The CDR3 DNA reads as TGCGCCAGCTCACAGGGACGCGGCTACACCTTC. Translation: CASSQGRGYTF.